This TCR beta chain was found in a study of cytomegalovirus exposure and HLA in healthy donors. Study background: Among roughly 180 million T cells, an earlier analysis found approximately 110 million unique TCR beta sequences. Within an early data release were about 80 million unique TCRs drawn from HLA-typed donors. Study-level points and caveats: A later analysis showed TCR association rates differing by HLA locus, peaking at DRB1 and lowest at HLA-C.

Worth noting for this clone: Its specificity is not known.

From germline, CDR1 is MNHEY and CDR2 SVGAGI. J lost 4 bases, V lost 6 bases, and 7 bases had no gene match. The CDR3 is 15 residues long. PCR amplification relied on 60 Vbeta primers (plus 13 Jbeta primers). The repertoire was sequenced with immunoSEQ multiplex PCR; TCRdb's copy has only in-frame clones and lacks some. The sample has roughly 89,000 clones, roughly 60% seen once. The sequence was obtained from a woman aged 45-59 years in good health and CMV-seropositive. Sequenced: PBMCs. The chain uses TRBV6-5 and TRBJ2-1, with 9 bases that match TRBD2. The CDR3 protein is CASRERGAGYNEQFF. The CDR3 bases are TGTGCCAGCAGGGAGCGGGGGGCGGGATACAATGAGCAGTTCTTC.